This T cell receptor (beta chain) was obtained from a study of T-cell reconstitution after alpha-beta-depleted transplantation in children. Unique molecular identifiers featured in how the TCRbeta library was prepared. TCRdb independently ran MiXCR on the PCR reads; one entry per CDR3 protein. In the table there are roughly 300,000 distinct CDR3 sequences, 10% of which are singletons. The CDR3 is 15 amino acids. CDR1 and CDR2 from the germline V gene are GTSNPN and SVGIG (reference sequence). J was trimmed by 11 bases and V by 1 base; bases with no gene match: 13. This clonotype was recorded many times.

The source was PBMCs from the stem cell graft donor, collected from the stem cell graft. The source of this sequence is a human donor who donated a stem cell graft to a child with acute lymphoblastic leukemia. The gene calls are TRBV30 and TRBJ2-3; 9 bases fit TRBD1. The CDR3 nucleotides are TGTGCCTGGAGTGCCGGGACAGGGTCTCAAAATAGGCAGTATTTT. Translating it yields CAWSAGTGSQNRQYF.